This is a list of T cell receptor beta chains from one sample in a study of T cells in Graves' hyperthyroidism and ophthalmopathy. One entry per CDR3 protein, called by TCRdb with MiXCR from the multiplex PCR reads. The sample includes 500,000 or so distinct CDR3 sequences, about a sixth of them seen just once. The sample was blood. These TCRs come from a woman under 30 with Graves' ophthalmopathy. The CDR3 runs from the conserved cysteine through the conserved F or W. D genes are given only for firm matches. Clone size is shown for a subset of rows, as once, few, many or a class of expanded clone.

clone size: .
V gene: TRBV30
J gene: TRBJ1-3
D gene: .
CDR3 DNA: TGTGCCTGGAGTTGGCTCTCTGGAAACACCATATATTTT
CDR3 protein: CAWSWLSGNTIYF

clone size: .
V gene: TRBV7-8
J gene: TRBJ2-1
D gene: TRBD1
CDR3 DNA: TGTGCCAGCAGCACGACAGGGGATGAGCAGTTCTTC
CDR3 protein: CASSTTGDEQFF

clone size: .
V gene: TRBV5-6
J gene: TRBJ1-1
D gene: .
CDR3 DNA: TGTGCCAGCAGCTCACTTTTTTGGGACCGGAGGAACACTGAAGCTTTCTTT
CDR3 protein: CASSSLFWDRRNTEAFF

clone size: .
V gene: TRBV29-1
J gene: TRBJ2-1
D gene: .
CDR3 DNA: TGCAGCGTTGAAGCTGAGCTGTTCGATGAGCAGTTCTTC
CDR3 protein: CSVEAELFDEQFF

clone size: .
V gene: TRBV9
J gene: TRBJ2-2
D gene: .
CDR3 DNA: TGTGCCAGCAGCGTAGGTTTAGCTCAGGAGGGGGAGCTGTTTTTT
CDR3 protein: CASSVGLAQEGELFF

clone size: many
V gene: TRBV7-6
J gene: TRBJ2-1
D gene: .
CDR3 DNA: TGTGCCAGCAGTTCAGGGAGATACAATGAGCAGTTCTTC
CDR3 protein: CASSSGRYNEQFF

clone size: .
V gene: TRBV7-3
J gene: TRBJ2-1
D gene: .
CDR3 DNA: TGTGCCAGCAGCTTAGAATACTCCCCATACAATGAGCAGTTCTTC
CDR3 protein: CASSLEYSPYNEQFF

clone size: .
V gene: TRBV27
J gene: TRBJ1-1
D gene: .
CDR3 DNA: TGTGCCAGCAGTTTCCCGTCAGCGAACACTGAAGCTTCCTTT
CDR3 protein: CASSFPSANTEASF

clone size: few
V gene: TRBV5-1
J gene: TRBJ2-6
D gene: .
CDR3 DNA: TGCGCCAGCACCCAGGGGTATTGGGGCTCTGGGGCCAACGTCCTGACTTTC
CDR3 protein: CASTQGYWGSGANVLTF

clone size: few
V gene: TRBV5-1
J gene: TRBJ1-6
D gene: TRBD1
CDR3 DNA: TGCGCCAGCAGCTACAGGGGGTCTGATTCACCCCTCCACTTT
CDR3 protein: CASSYRGSDSPLHF

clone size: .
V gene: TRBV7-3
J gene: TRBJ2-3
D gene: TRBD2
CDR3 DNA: TGTGCCAGCAGCCCCCTCGGGGGTGGACTAGCGGAGGACACAGATACGCAGTATTTT
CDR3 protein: CASSPLGGGLAEDTDTQYF

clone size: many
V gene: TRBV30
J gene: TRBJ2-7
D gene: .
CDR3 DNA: TGTGCCTGGAGTAGTGGGAACTCCTACGAGCAGTACTTC
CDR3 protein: CAWSSGNSYEQYF

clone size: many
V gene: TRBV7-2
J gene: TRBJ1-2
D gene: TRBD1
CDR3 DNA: TGTGCCAGCAGCTTAGCGACAGGGGGTAGCTATGGCTACACCTTC
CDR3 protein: CASSLATGGSYGYTF

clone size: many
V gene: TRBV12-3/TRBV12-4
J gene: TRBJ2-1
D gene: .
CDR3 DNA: TGTGCCAGCATGACAGAAAGCTACAATGAGCAGTTCTTC
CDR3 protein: CASMTESYNEQFF

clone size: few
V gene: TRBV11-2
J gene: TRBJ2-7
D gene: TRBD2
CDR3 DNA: TGTGCCAGCAGCTTAGGGCTAGCGGTTAACTACGAGCAGTACTTC
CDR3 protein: CASSLGLAVNYEQYF

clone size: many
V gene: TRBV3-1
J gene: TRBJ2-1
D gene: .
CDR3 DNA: TGTGCCAGCAGCCAAGATTTAGGGGGGCTCAATGAGCAGTTCTTC
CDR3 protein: CASSQDLGGLNEQFF

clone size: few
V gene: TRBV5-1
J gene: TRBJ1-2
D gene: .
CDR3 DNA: TGCGCCAGCAGCTTGAAGGGTAATGGCTACACCTTC
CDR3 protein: CASSLKGNGYTF

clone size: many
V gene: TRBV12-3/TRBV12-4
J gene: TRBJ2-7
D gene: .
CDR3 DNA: TGTGCCAGCAGTTTAGTGCAGGGGTCCTACGAGCAGTACTTC
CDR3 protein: CASSLVQGSYEQYF

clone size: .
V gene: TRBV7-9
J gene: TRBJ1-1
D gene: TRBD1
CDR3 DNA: TGTGCCAGCAGCGTAACAGGGACAGCCCGGAGCACTGAAGCTTTCTTT
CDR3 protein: CASSVTGTARSTEAFF

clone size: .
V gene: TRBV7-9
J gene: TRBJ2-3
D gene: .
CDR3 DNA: TGTGCCAGCAGCTCCAGAATAGATCCAGGGGGGAGGACAGATACGCAGTATTTT
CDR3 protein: CASSSRIDPGGRTDTQYF

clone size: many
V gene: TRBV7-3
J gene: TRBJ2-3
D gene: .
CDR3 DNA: TGTGCCAGCAGCTTAATAGGGGCAGGCGACCAAGATACGCAGTATTTT
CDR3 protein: CASSLIGAGDQDTQYF

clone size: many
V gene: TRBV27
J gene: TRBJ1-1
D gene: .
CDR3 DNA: TGTGCCAGCAGTTTATCTAGTCCTGGTCTCCGGAACACTGAAGCTTTCTTT
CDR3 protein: CASSLSSPGLRNTEAFF

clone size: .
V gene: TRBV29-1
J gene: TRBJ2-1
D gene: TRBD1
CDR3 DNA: TGCAGCGTTCTCCGGCCGGGACAGGGGATGGAACAGTTCTTC
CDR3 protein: CSVLRPGQGMEQFF

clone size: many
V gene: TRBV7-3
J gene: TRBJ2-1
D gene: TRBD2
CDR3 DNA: TGTGCCAGCAGCCCGATTAGGGGTGGCGGGAGTCGTCATGAGCAGTTCTTC
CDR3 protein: CASSPIRGGGSRHEQFF

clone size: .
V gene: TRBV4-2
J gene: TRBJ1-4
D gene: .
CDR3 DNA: TGTGCCAGCAGCCATGCGGGGGGGAATAATGAAAAACTGTTTTTT
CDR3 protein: CASSHAGGNNEKLFF

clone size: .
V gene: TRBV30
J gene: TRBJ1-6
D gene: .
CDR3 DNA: TGTGCCTGGAGTTTAGGCGGGGAATCACCCCTCCACTTT
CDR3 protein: CAWSLGGESPLHF

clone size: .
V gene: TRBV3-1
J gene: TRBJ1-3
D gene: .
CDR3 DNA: TGTGCCAGCAGCCCACCGGGACTAGCGGGGGGAAACACCATATATTTT
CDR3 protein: CASSPPGLAGGNTIYF

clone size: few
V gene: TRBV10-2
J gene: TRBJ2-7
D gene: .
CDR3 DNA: TGCGCCAGCAGTGAACCTACCTACGAGCAGTACTTC
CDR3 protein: CASSEPTYEQYF

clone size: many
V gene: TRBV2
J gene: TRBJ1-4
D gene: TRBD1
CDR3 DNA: TGTGCCAGCAGTCTTCAGGGGGCGACTAATGAAAAACTGTTTTTT
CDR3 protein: CASSLQGATNEKLFF

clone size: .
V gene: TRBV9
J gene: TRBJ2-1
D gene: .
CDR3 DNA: TGTGCCAGCAGCTCCTCCGGGGCTCCGGGGAATGAGCAGTTCTTC
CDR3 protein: CASSSSGAPGNEQFF

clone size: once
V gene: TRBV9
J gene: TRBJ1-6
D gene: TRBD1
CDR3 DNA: TGTGCCAGCAGCGCCGACAGGGTTTCCTATAATTCACCCCTCCACTTT
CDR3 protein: CASSADRVSYNSPLHF

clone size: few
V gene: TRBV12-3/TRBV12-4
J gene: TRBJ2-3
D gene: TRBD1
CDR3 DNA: TGTGCCAGCACCCAGGACAGGGGCGATACGCAGTATTTT
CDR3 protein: CASTQDRGDTQYF

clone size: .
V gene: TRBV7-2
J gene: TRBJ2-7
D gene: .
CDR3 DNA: TGTGCCAGCAGAGAGCCGGGAACCCACTCCTACGAGCAGTACTTC
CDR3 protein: CASREPGTHSYEQYF

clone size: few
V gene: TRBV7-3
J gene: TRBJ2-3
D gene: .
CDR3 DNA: TGTGCCAGCAGCTTCGGCAGGCAGTTTCCAGATACGCAGTATTTT
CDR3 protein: CASSFGRQFPDTQYF

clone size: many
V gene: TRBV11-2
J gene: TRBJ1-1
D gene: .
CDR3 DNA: TGTGCCAGCAGCTTTGCAACTCGTGCGGGCACTGAAGCTTTCTTT
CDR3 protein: CASSFATRAGTEAFF

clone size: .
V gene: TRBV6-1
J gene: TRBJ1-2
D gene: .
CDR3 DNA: TGTGCCAGCAGCGAGGGACTGAGCTATGGCTACACCTTC
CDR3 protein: CASSEGLSYGYTF

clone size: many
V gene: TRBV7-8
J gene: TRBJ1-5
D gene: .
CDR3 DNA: TGTGCCAGCAGCTTAGCGTGGCAGCCCCAGCATTTT
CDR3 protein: CASSLAWQPQHF

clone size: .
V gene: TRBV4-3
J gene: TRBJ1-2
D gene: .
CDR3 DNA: TGCGCCAGCAGCCACGGCGACCCTCCAGCCCATTATGGCTACACCTTC
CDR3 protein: CASSHGDPPAHYGYTF

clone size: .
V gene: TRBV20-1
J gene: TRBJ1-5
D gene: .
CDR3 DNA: TGCAGTGCTAGATGGAGCAATCAGCCCCAGCATTTT
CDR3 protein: CSARWSNQPQHF

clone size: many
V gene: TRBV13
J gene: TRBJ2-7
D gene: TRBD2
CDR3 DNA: TGTGCCAGCAGCGCTACTAGCGGGACGGACGAGCAGTACTTC
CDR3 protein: CASSATSGTDEQYF

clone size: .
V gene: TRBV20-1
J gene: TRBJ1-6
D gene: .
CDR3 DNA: TGCAGTGCCCCATCGAGGGGTAAGGATAATTCACCCCTCCACTTT
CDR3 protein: CSAPSRGKDNSPLHF

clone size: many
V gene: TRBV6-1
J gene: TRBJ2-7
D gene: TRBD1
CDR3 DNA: TGTGCCAGCAGCCCTTTCAGGGGGTCCTACGAGCAGTACTTC
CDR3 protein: CASSPFRGSYEQYF

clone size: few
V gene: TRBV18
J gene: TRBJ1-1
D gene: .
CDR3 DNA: TGTGCCAGCTCACCTCGGGAGTTCACTGAAGCTTTCTTT
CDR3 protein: CASSPREFTEAFF

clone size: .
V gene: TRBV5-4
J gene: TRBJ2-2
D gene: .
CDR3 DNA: TGTGCCAGCAGCTTGGGACTAGTCGGGGAGCTGTTTTTT
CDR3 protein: CASSLGLVGELFF

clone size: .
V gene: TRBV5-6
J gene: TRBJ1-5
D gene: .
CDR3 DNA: TGTGCCAGCACCACCCGACGGGGGACGAATCAGCCCCAGCATTTT
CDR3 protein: CASTTRRGTNQPQHF

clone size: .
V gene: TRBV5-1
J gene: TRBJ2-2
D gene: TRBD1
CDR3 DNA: TGCGCCAGCAGCCCATGGAAGACCGGGACAGGGGCCACCACCGGGGAGCTGTTTTTT
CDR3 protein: CASSPWKTGTGATTGELFF

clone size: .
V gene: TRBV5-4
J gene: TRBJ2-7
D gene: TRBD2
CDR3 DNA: TGTGCCAGCAGCTTCTCTTTGGGACTAGCGGAGACCGACGAGCAGTACTTC
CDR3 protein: CASSFSLGLAETDEQYF

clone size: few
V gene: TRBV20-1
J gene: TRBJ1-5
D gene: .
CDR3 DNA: TGCAGTGCTAGCACTTGGACAGACTCTAGGGCTCAGCCCCAGCATTTT
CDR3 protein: CSASTWTDSRAQPQHF

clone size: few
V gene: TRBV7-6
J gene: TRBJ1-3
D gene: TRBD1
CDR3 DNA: TGTGCCAGCAGCCATGCAGGGGGAACTGGAAACACCATATATTTT
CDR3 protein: CASSHAGGTGNTIYF

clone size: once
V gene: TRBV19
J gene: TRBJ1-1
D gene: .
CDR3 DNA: TGTGCCAGTAGTATAGCGGGGGACGGGAACACTGAAGCTTTCTTT
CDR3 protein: CASSIAGDGNTEAFF

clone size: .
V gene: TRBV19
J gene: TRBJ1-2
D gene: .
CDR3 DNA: TGTGCCAGTACCCCCATGGCAGGGGACTATGGCTACACCTTC
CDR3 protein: CASTPMAGDYGYTF